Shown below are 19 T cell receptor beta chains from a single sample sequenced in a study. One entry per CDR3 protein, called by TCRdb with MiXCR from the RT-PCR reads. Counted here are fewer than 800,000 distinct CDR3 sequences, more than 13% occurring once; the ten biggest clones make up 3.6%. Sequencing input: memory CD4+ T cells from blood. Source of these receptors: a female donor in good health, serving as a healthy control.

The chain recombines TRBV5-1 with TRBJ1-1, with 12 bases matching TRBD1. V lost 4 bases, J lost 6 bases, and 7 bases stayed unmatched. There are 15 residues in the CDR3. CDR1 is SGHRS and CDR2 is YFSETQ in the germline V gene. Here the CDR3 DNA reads TGCGCCAGCAGCCTGGGGGACAGGGGGCTTTCTGAAGCTTTCTTT. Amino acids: CASSLGDRGLSEAFF.

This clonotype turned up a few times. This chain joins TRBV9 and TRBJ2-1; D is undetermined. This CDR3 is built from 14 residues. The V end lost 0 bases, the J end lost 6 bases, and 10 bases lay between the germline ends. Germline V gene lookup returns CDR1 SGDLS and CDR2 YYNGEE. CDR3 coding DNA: TGTGCCAGCAGCGTAGTAGGGTACTTCAATGAGCAGTTCTTC. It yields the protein CASSVVGYFNEQFF.

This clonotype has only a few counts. The DNA of the CDR3 is TGCAGTGCCCCATGGACAGGGGGACTCGACAGCTCCTACAATGAGCAGTTCTTC. Translating gives CSAPWTGGLDSSYNEQFF. This chain uses TRBV20-1 with TRBJ2-1; TRBD1 aligns across 10 bases. CDR1 is DFQATT, CDR2 SNEGSKA, per germline (reference sequence). This CDR3 is 18 amino acids long. V lost 6 bases to trimming and J lost 0 bases; unmatched junction nucleotides: 14.

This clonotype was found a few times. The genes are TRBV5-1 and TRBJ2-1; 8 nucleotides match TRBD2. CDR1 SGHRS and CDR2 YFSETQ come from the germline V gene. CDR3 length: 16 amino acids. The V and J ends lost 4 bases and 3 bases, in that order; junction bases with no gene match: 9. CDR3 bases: TGCGCCAGCAGCCCCGAATTAGCGGGACGCTACAATGAGCAGTTCTTC. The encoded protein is CASSPELAGRYNEQFF.

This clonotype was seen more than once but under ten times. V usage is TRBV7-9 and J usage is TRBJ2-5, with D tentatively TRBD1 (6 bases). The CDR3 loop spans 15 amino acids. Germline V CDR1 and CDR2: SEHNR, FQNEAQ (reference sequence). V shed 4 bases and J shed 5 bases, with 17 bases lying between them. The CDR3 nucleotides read TGTGCCAGCAGCTCAGGGACATCTTTCTCCGAGACCCAGTACTTC. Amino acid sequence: CASSSGTSFSETQYF.

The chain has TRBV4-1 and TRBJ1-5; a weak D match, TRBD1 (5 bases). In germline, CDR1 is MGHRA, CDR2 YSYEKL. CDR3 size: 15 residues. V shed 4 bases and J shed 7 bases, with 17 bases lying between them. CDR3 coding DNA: TGCGCCAGCAGCCTGGGGGAGGGGACCATCCAGCCCCAGCATTTT. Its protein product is CASSLGEGTIQPQHF.

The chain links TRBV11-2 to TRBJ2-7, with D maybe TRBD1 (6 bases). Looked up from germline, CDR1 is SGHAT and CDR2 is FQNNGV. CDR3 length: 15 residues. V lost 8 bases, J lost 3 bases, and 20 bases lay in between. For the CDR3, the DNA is TGTGCCAGCGAAATGAATCAGGGGCTATACTACGAGCAGTACTTC. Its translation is CASEMNQGLYYEQYF. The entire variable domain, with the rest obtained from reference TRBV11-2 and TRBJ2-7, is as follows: EAGVAQSPRYKIIEKRQSVAFWCNPISGHATLYWYQQILGQGPKLLIQFQNNGVVDDSQLPKDRFSAERLKGVDSTLKIQPAKLEDSAVYLCASEMNQGLYYEQYFGPGTRLTVT.

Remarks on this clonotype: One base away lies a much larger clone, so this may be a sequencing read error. The chain's CDR3 is CASKGTSGAPNIGELFF. The CDR3, as DNA: TGTGCCAGCAAGGGGACTAGCGGGGCCCCGAACATCGGGGAGCTGTTTTTT. V usage is TRBV6-5 and J usage is TRBJ2-2, with TRBD2 matching 13 bases. CDR3 length: 17 amino acids. CDR1 is MNHEY and CDR2 is SVGAGI in the germline V gene.

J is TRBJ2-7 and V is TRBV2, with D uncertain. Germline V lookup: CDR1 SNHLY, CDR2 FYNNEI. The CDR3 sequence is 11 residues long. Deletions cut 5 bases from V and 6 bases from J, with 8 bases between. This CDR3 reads CASSYTAEQYF. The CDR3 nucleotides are TGTGCCAGCAGTTACACCGCCGAGCAGTACTTC.

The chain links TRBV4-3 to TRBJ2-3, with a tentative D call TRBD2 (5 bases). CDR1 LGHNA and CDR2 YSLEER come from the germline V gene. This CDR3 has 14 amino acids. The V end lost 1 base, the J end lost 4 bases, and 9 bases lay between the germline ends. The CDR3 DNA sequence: TGCGCCAGCAGCCAAGGAAGCGGTCCAGATACGCAGTATTTT. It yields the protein CASSQGSGPDTQYF.

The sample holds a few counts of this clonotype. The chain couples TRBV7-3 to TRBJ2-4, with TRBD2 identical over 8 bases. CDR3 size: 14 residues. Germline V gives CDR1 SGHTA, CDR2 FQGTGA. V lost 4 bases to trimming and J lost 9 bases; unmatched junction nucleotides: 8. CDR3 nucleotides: TGTGCCAGCAGCTCTGGGACTAGTTCAACCATTCAGTACTTC. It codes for CASSSGTSSTIQYF.

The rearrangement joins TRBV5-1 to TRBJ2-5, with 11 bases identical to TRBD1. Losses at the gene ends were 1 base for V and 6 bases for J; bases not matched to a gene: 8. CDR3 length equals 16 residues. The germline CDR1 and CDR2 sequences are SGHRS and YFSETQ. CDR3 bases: TGCGCCAGCAGCTTGATGGGGACAGGGGGTGTGAAGACCCAGTACTTC. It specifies CASSLMGTGGVKTQYF.

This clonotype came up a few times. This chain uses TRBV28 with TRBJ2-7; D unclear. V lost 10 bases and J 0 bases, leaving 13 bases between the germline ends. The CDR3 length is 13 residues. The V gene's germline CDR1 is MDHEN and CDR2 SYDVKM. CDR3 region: CATFGLLSYEQYF. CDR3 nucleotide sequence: TGTGCCACCTTCGGTCTACTCTCCTACGAGCAGTACTTC. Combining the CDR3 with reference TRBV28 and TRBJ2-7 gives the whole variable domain DVKVTQSSRYLVKRTGEKVFLECVQDMDHENMFWYRQDPGLGLRLIYFSYDVKMKEKGDIPEGYSVSREKKERFSLILESASTNQTSMYLCATFGLLSYEQYFGPGTRLTVT.

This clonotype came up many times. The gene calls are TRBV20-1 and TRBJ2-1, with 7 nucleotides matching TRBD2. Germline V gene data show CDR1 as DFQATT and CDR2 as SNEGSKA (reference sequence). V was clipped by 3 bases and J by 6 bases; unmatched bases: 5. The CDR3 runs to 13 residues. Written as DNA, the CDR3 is TGCAGTGCTAGCGGGAGGCTTGGCAATGAGCAGTTCTTC. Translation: CSASGRLGNEQFF.

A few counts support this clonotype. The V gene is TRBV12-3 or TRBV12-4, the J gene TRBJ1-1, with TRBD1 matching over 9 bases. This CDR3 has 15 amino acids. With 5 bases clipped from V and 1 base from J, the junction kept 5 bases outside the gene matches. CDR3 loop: CASSMSDRGNTEAFF. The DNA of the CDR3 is TGTGCCAGCAGTATGTCGGACAGGGGGAACACTGAAGCTTTCTTT.

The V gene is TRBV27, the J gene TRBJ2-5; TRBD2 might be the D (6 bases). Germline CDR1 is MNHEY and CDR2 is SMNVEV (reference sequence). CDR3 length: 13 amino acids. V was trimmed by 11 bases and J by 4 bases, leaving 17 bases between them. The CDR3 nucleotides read TGTGCCTCCGCTCCAGGGAGGCGAGAGACCCAGTACTTC. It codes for CASAPGRRETQYF.

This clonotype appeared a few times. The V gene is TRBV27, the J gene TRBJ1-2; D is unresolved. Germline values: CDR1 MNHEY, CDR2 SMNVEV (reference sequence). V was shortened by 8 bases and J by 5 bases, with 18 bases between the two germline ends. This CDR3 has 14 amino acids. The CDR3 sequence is CASGDAGVGYGYTF. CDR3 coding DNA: TGTGCCAGCGGCGACGCCGGGGTGGGGTATGGCTACACCTTC.

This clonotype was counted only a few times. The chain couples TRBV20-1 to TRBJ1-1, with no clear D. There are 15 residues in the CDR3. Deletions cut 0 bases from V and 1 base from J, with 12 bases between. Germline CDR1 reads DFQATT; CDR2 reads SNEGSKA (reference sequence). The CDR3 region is CSARDLGKGNTEAFF. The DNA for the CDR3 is TGCAGTGCTAGAGATCTCGGAAAGGGGAACACTGAAGCTTTCTTT.

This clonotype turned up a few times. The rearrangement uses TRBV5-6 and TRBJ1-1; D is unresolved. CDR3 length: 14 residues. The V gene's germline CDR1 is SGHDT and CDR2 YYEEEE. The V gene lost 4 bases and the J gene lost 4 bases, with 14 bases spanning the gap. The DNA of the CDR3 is TGTGCCAGCAGCACGACTGGGCCGGGCACTGAAGCTTTCTTT. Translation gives CASSTTGPGTEAFF.